This record concerns one T cell receptor beta chain sequence. This CDR3 is 13 amino acids long. Germline V lookup: CDR1 LNHDA, CDR2 SQIVND (reference sequence). V was cut by 5 bases and J by 4 bases, with 11 bases left in between. These data originate in a study of CD8 T cells in Susac syndrome. Study context: Eight or nine of the sequenced Susac syndrome patients were in remission, and five or six had active disease. There were Susac syndrome patients who were therapy-naive at blood draw, others on corticosteroids, and others on intravenous immunoglobulin alone.

Patients with Susac syndrome fulfilled recently defined diagnostic criteria for definite or probable disease. Random hexamers were used to reverse transcribe about 0.45 to 1 ug of RNA. immunoSEQ multiplex PCR amplified TCR beta CDR3 across 54 Vbeta, 13 Jbeta. TCRdb re-analysed the immunoSEQ multiplex PCR reads in MiXCR, keeping a single row per CDR3 protein. The table has roughly 250,000 distinct CDR3 sequences, 90% to 97% seen once. The TCR sequence derives from a human donor with Susac syndrome. The genes are TRBV19 and TRBJ1-2; D might be TRBD1 (6 bases). What was sequenced was CD4+ T cells from PBMCs. CDR3 nucleotides: TGTGCCAGTAGTCAGGGGTTTTCCTATGGCTACACCTTC. Translation: CASSQGFSYGYTF.